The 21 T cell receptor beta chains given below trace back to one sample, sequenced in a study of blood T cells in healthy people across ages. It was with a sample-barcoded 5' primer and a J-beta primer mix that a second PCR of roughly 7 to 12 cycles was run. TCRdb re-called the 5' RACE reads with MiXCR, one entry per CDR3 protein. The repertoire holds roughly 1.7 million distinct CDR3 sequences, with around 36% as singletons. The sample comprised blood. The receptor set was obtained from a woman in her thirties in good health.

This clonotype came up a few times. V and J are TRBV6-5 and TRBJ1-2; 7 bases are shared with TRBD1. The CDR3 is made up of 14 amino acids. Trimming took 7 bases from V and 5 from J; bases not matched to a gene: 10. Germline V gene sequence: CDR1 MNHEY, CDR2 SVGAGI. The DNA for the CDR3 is TGTGCCAGCACCCTGGGCAGGGGGACGTATGGCTACACCTTC. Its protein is CASTLGRGTYGYTF.

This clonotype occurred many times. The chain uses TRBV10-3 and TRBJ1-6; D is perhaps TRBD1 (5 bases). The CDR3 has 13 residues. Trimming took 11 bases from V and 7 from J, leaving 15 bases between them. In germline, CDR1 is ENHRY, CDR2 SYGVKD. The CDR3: CAARGAVNSPLHF. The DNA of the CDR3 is TGTGCCGCCAGAGGGGCAGTAAATTCACCCCTCCACTTT.

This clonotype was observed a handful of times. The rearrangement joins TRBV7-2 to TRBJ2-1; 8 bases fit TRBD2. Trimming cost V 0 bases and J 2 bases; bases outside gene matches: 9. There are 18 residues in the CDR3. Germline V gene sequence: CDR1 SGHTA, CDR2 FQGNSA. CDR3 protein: CASSLAGSGRSPYNEQFF. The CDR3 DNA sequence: TGTGCCAGCAGCTTAGCCGGCAGCGGGAGATCTCCCTACAATGAGCAGTTCTTC.

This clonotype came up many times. DNA of the CDR3: TGCAGTGCTAGAGCGATCGGGGGAGGAGGAGAGAATGAGCAGTTCTTC. It encodes CSARAIGGGGENEQFF. This rearrangement joins TRBV20-1 to TRBJ2-1; D might be TRBD2 (6 bases). CDR3 length: 16 amino acids. In germline, CDR1 is DFQATT, CDR2 SNEGSKA (reference sequence). Trimming shortened V by 1 base and J by 7 bases, and 20 bases separated the two germline ends.

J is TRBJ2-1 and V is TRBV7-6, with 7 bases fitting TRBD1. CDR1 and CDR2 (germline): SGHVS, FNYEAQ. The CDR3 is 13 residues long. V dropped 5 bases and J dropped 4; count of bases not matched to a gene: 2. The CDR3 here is CASSDREYNEQFF. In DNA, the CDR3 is TGTGCCAGCAGCGACAGGGAGTACAATGAGCAGTTCTTC.

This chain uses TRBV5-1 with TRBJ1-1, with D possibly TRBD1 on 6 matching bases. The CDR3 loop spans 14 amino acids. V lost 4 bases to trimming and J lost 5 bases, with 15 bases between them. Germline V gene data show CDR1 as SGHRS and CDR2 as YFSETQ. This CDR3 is CASSPFGGRTEAFF. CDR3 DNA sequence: TGCGCCAGCAGCCCGTTCGGGGGGCGGACTGAAGCTTTCTTT.

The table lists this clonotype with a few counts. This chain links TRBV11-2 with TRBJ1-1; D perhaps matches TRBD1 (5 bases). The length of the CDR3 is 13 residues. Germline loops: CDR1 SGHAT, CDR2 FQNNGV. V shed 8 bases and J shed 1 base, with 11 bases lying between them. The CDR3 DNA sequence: TGTGCCAGCGCCGGGGGAAAGAACACTGAAGCTTTCTTT. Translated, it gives CASAGGKNTEAFF.

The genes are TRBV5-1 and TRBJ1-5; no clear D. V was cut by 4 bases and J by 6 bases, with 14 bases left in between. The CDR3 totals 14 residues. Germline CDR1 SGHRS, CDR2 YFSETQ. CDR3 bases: TGCGCCAGCAGCCCCGGGTTGAATGGTCAGCCCCAGCATTTT. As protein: CASSPGLNGQPQHF.

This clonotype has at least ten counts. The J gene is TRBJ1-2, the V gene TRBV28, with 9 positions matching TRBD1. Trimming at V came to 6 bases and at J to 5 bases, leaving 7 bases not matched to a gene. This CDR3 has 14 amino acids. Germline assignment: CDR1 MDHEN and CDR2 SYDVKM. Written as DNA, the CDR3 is TGTGCCAGCAGGGCCCGACAGGGGGTTTATGGCTACACCTTC. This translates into CASRARQGVYGYTF.

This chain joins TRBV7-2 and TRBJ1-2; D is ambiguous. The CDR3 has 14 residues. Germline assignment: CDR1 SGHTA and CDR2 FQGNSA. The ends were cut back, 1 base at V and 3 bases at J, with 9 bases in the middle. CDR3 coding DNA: TGTGCCAGCAGCTTAGACCGAGATTACTATGGCTACACCTTC. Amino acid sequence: CASSLDRDYYGYTF.

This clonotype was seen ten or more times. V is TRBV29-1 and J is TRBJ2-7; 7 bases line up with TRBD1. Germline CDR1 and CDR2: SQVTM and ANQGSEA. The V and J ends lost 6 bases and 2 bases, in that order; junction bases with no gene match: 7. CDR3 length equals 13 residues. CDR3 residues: CSVRTGVTYEQYF. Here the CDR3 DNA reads TGCAGCGTCCGAACAGGGGTGACCTACGAGCAGTACTTC.

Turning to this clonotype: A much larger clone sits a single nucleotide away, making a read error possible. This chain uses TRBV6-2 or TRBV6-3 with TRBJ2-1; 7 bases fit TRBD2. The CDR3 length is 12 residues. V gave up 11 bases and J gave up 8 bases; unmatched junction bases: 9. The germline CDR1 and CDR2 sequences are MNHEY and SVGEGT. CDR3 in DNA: TGTGCCGCGGGGGTCCGGCAAGATGAGCAGTTCTTC. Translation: CAAGVRQDEQFF.

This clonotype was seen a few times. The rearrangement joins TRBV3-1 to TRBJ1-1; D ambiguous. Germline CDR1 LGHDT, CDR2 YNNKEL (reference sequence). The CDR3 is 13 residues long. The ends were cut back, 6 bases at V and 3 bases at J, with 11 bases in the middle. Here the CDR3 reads CASSPGRYTEAFF. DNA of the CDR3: TGTGCCAGCAGTCCCGGACGGTACACTGAAGCTTTCTTT.

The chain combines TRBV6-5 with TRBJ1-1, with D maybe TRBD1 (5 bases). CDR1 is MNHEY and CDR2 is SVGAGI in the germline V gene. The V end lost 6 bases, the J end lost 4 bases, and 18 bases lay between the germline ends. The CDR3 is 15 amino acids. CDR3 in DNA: TGTGCCAGCAGCACTGCTGCTGAGGGGTTCACTGAAGCTTTCTTT. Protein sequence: CASSTAAEGFTEAFF.

The CDR3, as DNA: TGCAGCGGCAGGGTGGGGATCACAGATACGCAGTATTTT. This encodes CSGRVGITDTQYF. The chain employs TRBV29-1 and TRBJ2-3; TRBD1 might be the D (5 bases). This CDR3 has 13 amino acids. CDR1 and CDR2 (germline): SQVTM, ANQGSEA. The V end was cut by 7 bases, the J end by 2 bases, with 13 bases between.

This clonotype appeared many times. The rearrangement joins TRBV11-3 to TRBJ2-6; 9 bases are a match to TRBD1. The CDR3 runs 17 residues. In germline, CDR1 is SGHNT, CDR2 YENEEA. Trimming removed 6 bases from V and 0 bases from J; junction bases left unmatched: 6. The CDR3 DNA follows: TGTGCCAGCAGTTCCGGGACAGGGAGCTCTGGGGCCAACGTCCTGACTTTC. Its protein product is CASSSGTGSSGANVLTF.

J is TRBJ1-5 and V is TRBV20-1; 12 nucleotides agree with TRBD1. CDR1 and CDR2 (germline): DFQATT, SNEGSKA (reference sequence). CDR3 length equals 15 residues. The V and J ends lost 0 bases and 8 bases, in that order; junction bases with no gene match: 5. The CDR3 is CSARDEGQGAKPQHF. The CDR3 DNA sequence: TGCAGTGCTAGAGATGAGGGACAGGGGGCTAAGCCCCAGCATTTT.

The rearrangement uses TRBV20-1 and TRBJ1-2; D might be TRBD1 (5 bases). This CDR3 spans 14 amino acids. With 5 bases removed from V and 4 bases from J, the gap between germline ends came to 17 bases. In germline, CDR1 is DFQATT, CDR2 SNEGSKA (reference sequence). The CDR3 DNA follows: TGCAGTGCTGTGGGGGGGGTCGAGTTCTATGGCTACACCTTC. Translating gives CSAVGGVEFYGYTF.

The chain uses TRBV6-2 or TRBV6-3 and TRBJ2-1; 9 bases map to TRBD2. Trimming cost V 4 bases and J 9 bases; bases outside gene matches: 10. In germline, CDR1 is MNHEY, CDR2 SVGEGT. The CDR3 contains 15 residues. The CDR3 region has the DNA TGTGCCAGCAGTTTTTCGCCCGGGACTAGCATTGAGCAGTTCTTC. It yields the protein CASSFSPGTSIEQFF.

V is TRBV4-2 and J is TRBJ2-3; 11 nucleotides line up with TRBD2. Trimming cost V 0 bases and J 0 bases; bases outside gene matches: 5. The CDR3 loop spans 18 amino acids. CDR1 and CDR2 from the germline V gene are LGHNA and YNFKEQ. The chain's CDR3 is CASSQESSGGMSTDTQYF. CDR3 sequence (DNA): TGTGCCAGCAGCCAAGAGTCTAGCGGGGGGATGAGCACAGATACGCAGTATTTT.

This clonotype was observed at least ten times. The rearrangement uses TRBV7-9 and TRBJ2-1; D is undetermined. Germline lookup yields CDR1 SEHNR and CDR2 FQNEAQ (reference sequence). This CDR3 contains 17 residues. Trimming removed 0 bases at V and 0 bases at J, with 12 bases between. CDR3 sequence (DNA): TGTGCCAGCAGCTTAGCGGTAGAGCAGAGCTCCTACAATGAGCAGTTCTTC. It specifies CASSLAVEQSSYNEQFF.